The 24 T cell receptor beta chains presented below share a single source sample, sequenced in a study of OX40 agonist ivuxolimab in advanced cancers. The table came from immunoSEQ multiplex PCR; TCRdb's copy has only in-frame clones and leaves some out. Seen here are some 150,000 clones, about nine tenths observed once, and the top ten hold approximately 0.99%. The sequenced sample was CD4+ or CD8+ T cells sorted from blood, obtained in a trial of the OX40 agonist ivuxolimab. The receptor set was obtained from an adult with an advanced solid tumor such as melanoma, head and neck, liver or kidney cancer.

The chain links TRBV6-5 to TRBJ1-3; 7 bases agree with TRBD1. The CDR3 has 14 amino acids. CDR1 is MNHEY, CDR2 SVGAGI, per germline. The ends lost 4 bases at V and 2 bases at J; junction bases unmatched: 2. DNA of the CDR3: TGTGCCAGCAGTTCGACAGGGACTGGAAACACCATATATTTT. Amino acids: CASSSTGTGNTIYF.

J is TRBJ2-7 and V is TRBV18; 7 bases line up with TRBD1. The J segment lost 7 bases and the V segment lost 3 bases, leaving 6 bases of the junction unmatched. The CDR3 length is 13 residues. CDR1 is KGHSH, CDR2 LQKENI, per germline. CDR3 nucleotides: TGTGCCAGCTCACCCGACAGGGATAGTGAGCAGTACTTC. Translation gives CASSPDRDSEQYF.

This sequence joins TRBV18 and TRBJ2-1, with D possibly being TRBD2 (6 bases). Trimming took off 3 bases at V and 7 bases at J, with 10 bases between the two ends. The CDR3 spans 13 residues. CDR1 and CDR2 from the germline V gene are KGHSH and LQKENI. CDR3 region: CASSPGLANEQFF. The CDR3 bases are TGTGCCAGCTCACCGGGACTGGCAAATGAGCAGTTCTTC.

This clone was counted a few times. The rearrangement uses TRBV6-5 and TRBJ2-7, with 7 bases identical to TRBD2. This CDR3 has 15 amino acids. V dropped 8 bases and J dropped 1; count of bases not matched to a gene: 11. Germline V gene data show CDR1 as MNHEY and CDR2 as SVGAGI. The CDR3 DNA is TGTGCCAGCTCCCCCGGCGGGGGAGGGTCCTACGAGCAGTACTTC. Translated, it gives CASSPGGGGSYEQYF.

The chain employs TRBV12-5 and TRBJ1-2; TRBD1 agrees at 9 bases. CDR1 LGHNT and CDR2 FRNRAP come from the germline V gene. The CDR3 extends over 17 amino acids. Unmatched junction bases numbered 10, after V lost 4 bases and J lost 1 base. The chain's CDR3 is CASGSGTGLLVNYGYTF. CDR3 nucleotides: TGTGCTAGTGGTTCCGGGACAGGGTTGTTGGTTAACTATGGCTACACCTTC.

This chain joins TRBV10-1 and TRBJ2-1; D not certain. Germline loops: CDR1 WNHNN, CDR2 SYGVQD (reference sequence). This CDR3 contains 14 residues. The V end was cut by 4 bases, the J end by 0 bases, with 7 bases between. CDR3 DNA: TGCGCCAGCAGTGCGCAGAGCTCCTACAATGAGCAGTTCTTC. It yields the protein CASSAQSSYNEQFF.

The rearrangement links TRBV10-1 to TRBJ2-4; the match to TRBD1 covers 8 bases. CDR3 length: 13 residues. Per the germline V gene, CDR1 is WNHNN and CDR2 is SYGVQD (reference sequence). The J segment lost 8 bases and the V segment lost 6 bases, leaving 6 bases of the junction unmatched. The CDR3 region has the DNA TGCGCCAGCAGCGGACAGGGCGCGGACATTCAGTACTTC. As protein: CASSGQGADIQYF.

The V and J genes are TRBV5-4 and TRBJ2-1; possibly TRBD1 for D (5 bases). Germline V gives CDR1 SGHNT, CDR2 YYREEE (reference sequence). The CDR3 runs to 18 residues. Trimming stripped 1 base from V and 3 bases from J, with 20 bases between. CDR3 bases: TGTGCCAGCAGCTTGTCACTCCGTCGGACACTTCTCTACAATGAGCAGTTCTTC. Translated: CASSLSLRRTLLYNEQFF.

In nucleotides, the CDR3 is TGTGCCAGCAGTCCCCGGGACAGACACTACGAGCAGTACTTC. Amino acids: CASSPRDRHYEQYF. The chain recombines TRBV6-1 with TRBJ2-7; 7 bases are shared with TRBD1. Trimming cost V 5 bases and J 3 bases; bases outside gene matches: 7. This CDR3 comprises 14 residues. CDR1 MNHNS and CDR2 SASEGT come from the germline V gene.

V is TRBV28 and J is TRBJ1-2; D is unclear. Trimming took off 5 bases at V and 2 bases at J, with 18 bases between the two ends. The V gene's germline CDR1 is MDHEN and CDR2 SYDVKM. This CDR3 region has 16 residues. CDR3 region: CASSHSIIDQNYGYTF. DNA for the CDR3: TGTGCCAGCAGTCACTCAATCATCGACCAAAACTATGGCTACACCTTC.

This chain connects TRBV2 to TRBJ2-2; the D is unclear. Germline CDR1 SNHLY, CDR2 FYNNEI. The CDR3 extends over 14 amino acids. Trimming left V 3 bases short and J 1 base short, with 6 bases between. The CDR3 DNA reads TGTGCCAGCAGTGACAGACAGAACACCGGGGAGCTGTTTTTT. It translates to CASSDRQNTGELFF. The complete variable domain, with remaining parts taken from reference TRBV2 and TRBJ2-2, reads EPEVTQTPSHQVTQMGQEVILRCVPISNHLYFYWYRQILGQKVEFLVSFYNNEISEKSEIFDDQFSVERPDGSNFTLKIRSTKLEDSAMYFCASSDRQNTGELFFGEGSRLTVL.

This rearrangement joins TRBV25-1 to TRBJ2-5, with TRBD1 matching 9 bases. The CDR3 contains 14 residues. Germline CDR1 reads MGHDK; CDR2 reads SYGVNS. J was trimmed by 5 bases and V by 5 bases; bases with no gene match: 6. Here the CDR3 DNA reads TGTGCCAGCAGTTTGACAGGGGGAATTGAGACCCAGTACTTC. The encoded protein is CASSLTGGIETQYF.

The J gene is TRBJ1-2, the V gene TRBV5-6, with no clear D. V dropped 2 bases and J dropped 6 bases, with 5 bases sitting between them. Germline CDR1 and CDR2: SGHDT and YYEEEE. The length of the CDR3 is 11 residues. The CDR3 here is CASSFGDGYTF. The CDR3 DNA follows: TGTGCCAGCAGCTTCGGGGATGGCTACACCTTC.

V and J are TRBV4-3 and TRBJ2-7; D perhaps matches TRBD1 (6 bases). The V end was cut by 0 bases, the J end by 4 bases, with 13 bases between. The CDR3 sequence is 15 residues long. Germline assignment: CDR1 LGHNA and CDR2 YSLEER. CDR3 sequence: CASSQERQVGYEQYF. DNA for the CDR3: TGCGCCAGCAGCCAAGAAAGACAGGTGGGTTACGAGCAGTACTTC.

The rearrangement uses TRBV11-3 and TRBJ2-1; TRBD2 matches 13 bases. The CDR3 extends over 15 amino acids. Germline V CDR1 and CDR2: SGHNT, YENEEA. V was pared by 4 bases and J by 5 bases, with 2 bases of the junction left unmatched. The CDR3: CASSSTSGGNNEQFF. Written as DNA, the CDR3 is TGTGCCAGCAGCTCGACTAGCGGGGGGAACAATGAGCAGTTCTTC.

The chain joins TRBV7-2 to TRBJ2-1; 10 nucleotides align to TRBD2. V lost 1 base to trimming and J lost 5 bases; unmatched junction nucleotides: 2. CDR3 length: 15 residues. The germline V gene encodes CDR1 SGHTA and CDR2 FQGNSA. The CDR3 loop is CASSLVLAGNNEQFF. CDR3 coding DNA: TGTGCCAGCAGCTTAGTACTAGCGGGAAACAATGAGCAGTTCTTC.

Only a few counts were recorded for this clone. This chain links TRBV30 with TRBJ1-1; no definite D call. The V gene lost 8 bases and the J gene lost 1 base, with 11 bases spanning the gap. In germline, CDR1 is GTSNPN, CDR2 SVGIG (reference sequence). The CDR3 is 12 amino acids. The CDR3 region is CATSDGNTEAFF. The CDR3, as DNA: TGTGCCACATCAGACGGGAACACTGAAGCTTTCTTT.

This chain uses TRBV19 with TRBJ2-7, with TRBD2 matching over 15 bases. The CDR3 runs to 19 residues. Germline V gives CDR1 LNHDA, CDR2 SQIVND (reference sequence). V trimming: 6 bases; J trimming: 0 bases; junction bases outside the gene matches: 12. CDR3 region: CASSPGTSGRTTVSYEQYF. For the CDR3, the DNA is TGTGCCAGTAGCCCCGGGACTAGCGGGAGGACTACCGTCTCCTACGAGCAGTACTTC.

The chain is built from TRBV11-1 and TRBJ1-1; D is uncertain. Germline values: CDR1 SGHAT, CDR2 FQDESV (reference sequence). CDR3 length: 11 residues. Trimming took 4 bases from V and 3 from J, leaving 3 bases between them. CDR3 in DNA: TGTGCCAGCAGCTCCGACACTGAAGCTTTCTTT. Protein sequence: CASSSDTEAFF.

The chain carries TRBV9 and TRBJ2-5; 14 positions agree with TRBD2. The V gene's germline CDR1 is SGDLS and CDR2 YYNGEE. This CDR3 is built from 16 residues. The V gene end was trimmed by 5 bases and the J gene end by 2 bases; junction bases not matched to a gene: 5. CDR3 sequence: CASSERLAGGQETQYF. The CDR3 bases are TGTGCCAGCAGTGAAAGACTAGCGGGAGGGCAAGAGACCCAGTACTTC. Using reference TRBV9 and TRBJ2-5 for the parts outside the CDR3, the full variable domain is DSGVTQTPKHLITATGQRVTLRCSPRSGDLSVYWYQQSLDQGLQFLIQYYNGEERAKGNILERFSAQQFPDLHSELNLSSLELGDSALYFCASSERLAGGQETQYFGPGTRLLVL.

This chain joins TRBV6-6 and TRBJ2-7, with unresolved D. There are 12 residues in the CDR3. Trimming cost V 5 bases and J 7 bases, with 12 bases left between them. Germline loops: CDR1 MNHNY, CDR2 SVGAGI (reference sequence). The CDR3 spells CASSAQFDEQYF. The DNA of the CDR3 is TGTGCCAGCAGTGCCCAGTTCGATGAGCAGTACTTC.

The chain has TRBV5-1 and TRBJ1-4; D gene unclear. CDR1 is SGHRS and CDR2 is YFSETQ in the germline V gene. The CDR3 loop spans 14 amino acids. Trimming removed 3 bases from V and 4 bases from J, with 10 bases in between. The CDR3 bases are TGCGCCAGCAGCTCCTCGGACCTTAATGAAAAACTGTTTTTT. It codes for CASSSSDLNEKLFF.

This chain connects TRBV28 to TRBJ2-7; D is ambiguous. The V gene lost 5 bases and the J gene lost 3 bases, with 11 bases spanning the gap. CDR1 is MDHEN and CDR2 is SYDVKM in the germline V gene. The CDR3 covers 13 residues. The chain's CDR3 is CASSPPTSYEQYF. The DNA of the CDR3 is TGTGCCAGCAGTCCCCCAACAAGCTACGAGCAGTACTTC.

V usage is TRBV19 and J usage is TRBJ1-2, with D maybe TRBD1 (5 bases). The CDR3 consists of 18 residues. Trimming took off 6 bases at V and 4 bases at J, with 27 bases between the two ends. The germline CDR1 and CDR2 sequences are LNHDA and SQIVND (reference sequence). This chain's CDR3 is CASSADNLVSGPSYGYTF. The CDR3, as DNA: TGTGCCAGTAGCGCCGATAACCTGGTATCGGGACCGAGCTATGGCTACACCTTC. Drawing the rest from reference TRBV19 and TRBJ1-2, the complete variable domain is DGGITQSPKYLFRKEGQNVTLSCEQNLNHDAMYWYRQDPGQGLRLIYYSQIVNDFQKGDIAEGYSVSREKKESFPLTVTSAQKNPTAFYLCASSADNLVSGPSYGYTFGSGTRLTVV.